The clone carrying this T cell receptor beta chain is labeled medium-sized. Its antigen is not known. This sample stems from a study of OX40 agonist ivuxolimab in advanced cancers. Study details: Checkpoint inhibitors had been given previously to around 38% of patients. A partial response was reached by three patients: one with hepatocellular carcinoma and two with cutaneous melanoma.

General study points: The study found among the lowest clonal expansion in partial responders at 0.1-3.0 mg/kg.

With V trimmed by 1 base and J by 2 bases, 3 bases remained unmatched. Germline V gene data show CDR1 as LNHNV and CDR2 as YYDKDF (reference sequence). CDR3 length equals 16 residues. Generated by immunoSEQ multiplex PCR, the TCRdb table keeps only in-frame clones and is missing some. The sample includes 50,000 to 65,000 clones, 81% seen only once; the top ten take roughly 0.99%. This chain uses TRBV15 with TRBJ2-1; 9 bases agree with TRBD1. The sample consisted of CD4+ or CD8+ T cells sorted from blood, taken in a trial of the OX40 agonist ivuxolimab. The sequence was obtained from an adult with an advanced solid tumor such as melanoma, head and neck, liver or kidney cancer. The CDR3 sequence: CATSRGGTGPYNEQFF. DNA of the CDR3: TGTGCCACCAGCAGAGGGGGGACAGGGCCCTACAATGAGCAGTTCTTC.